This entry describes one TCR beta chain. This sample is part of a study of blood T cell repertoires in COVID-19. About the study: Acute-phase and convalescent COVID-19 samples originated in the United States, Italy and Spain. Nucleic acid was either cDNA or gDNA, and it came from T cells, B-cell-depleted T cells, or PBMCs.

V shed 6 bases and J 2 bases; nucleotides not matched to a gene: 1. In germline, CDR1 is SGHTA, CDR2 FQGNSA. The CDR3 spans 13 residues. How the authors handled the data: Reference gene primer amplification in the assay estimated nucleated cell counts. TCRdb's copy holds only in-frame clones and misses some; the assay was immunoSEQ multiplex PCR. V and J calls and clone size follow that table, whereas D and trimming were derived from the DNA. The data contain tens of thousands of clones, around 90% of them singletons. The chain recombines TRBV7-2 with TRBJ1-5; the match to TRBD1 covers 7 bases. Sequencing input: peripheral blood. This receptor was identified in a woman aged 80 or over with active or convalescent COVID-19. In DNA, the CDR3 is TGTGCCAGCAGTCAGGGGGGCAATCAGCCCCAGCATTTT. It codes for CASSQGGNQPQHF.